This TCR beta chain comes out of a study of control samples from healthy donors and cancer patients. Measured with immunoSEQ multiplex PCR; TCRdb has only the in-frame clones, and not every one. The sample lists 120,000 or so clones; about 89% were seen once. The length of the CDR3 is 15 residues. Germline V lookup: CDR1 MDHEN, CDR2 SYDVKM. V lost 4 bases and J lost 4, with 16 bases in between. The sequenced sample consisted of blood. This rearrangement joins TRBV28 to TRBJ2-5; no definite D call. The sequence came from a man aged 55 to 69 in good health. CDR3 protein: CASSYDRLSGETQYF. The CDR3 bases are TGTGCCAGCAGTTACGATCGGTTATCAGGAGAGACCCAGTACTTC.